What follows are 30 T cell receptor beta chains derived from one specimen sequenced in a study of blood T cell repertoires in COVID-19. The assay was immunoSEQ multiplex PCR, and TCRdb's table has in-frame clones only and misses some. The sample contains 120,000 or so clones, 60% to 80% of which appear only once. The sample taken for sequencing was peripheral blood. The source is a human donor in a cohort sampled during active COVID-19.

The chain recombines TRBV7-2 with TRBJ2-7, with D possibly being TRBD1 (5 bases). This CDR3 contains 13 residues. V dropped 1 base and J dropped 2 bases, with 6 bases sitting between them. Germline V gene lookup returns CDR1 SGHTA and CDR2 FQGNSA. CDR3 loop: CASSLDRTYEQYF. The CDR3 region has the DNA TGTGCCAGCAGCTTAGACAGGACCTACGAGCAGTACTTC.

The chain joins TRBV5-6 to TRBJ2-7; D may be TRBD1 (6 bases). Germline CDR1 SGHDT, CDR2 YYEEEE. V was shortened by 2 bases and J by 4 bases, with 10 bases between the two germline ends. The CDR3 extends over 13 amino acids. In nucleotides, the CDR3 is TGTGCCAGCAGCTTTAACAGGGAGTACGAGCAGTACTTC. Translated: CASSFNREYEQYF.

The chain uses TRBV6-5 and TRBJ2-7; perhaps TRBD2 as D (5 bases). Trimming shortened V by 6 bases and J by 0 bases, and 9 bases separated the two germline ends. CDR1 and CDR2 (germline): MNHEY, SVGAGI. The CDR3 length is 13 residues. CDR3 region: CASSLTSSYEQYF. The CDR3 nucleotides read TGTGCCAGCAGCCTTACTAGCTCCTACGAGCAGTACTTC.

V gene TRBV2 combines with J gene TRBJ2-7, with 8 bases aligning to TRBD2. CDR1 is SNHLY, CDR2 FYNNEI, per germline. The CDR3 loop spans 13 amino acids. V was pared by 9 bases and J by 0 bases, with 4 bases of the junction left unmatched. The CDR3 is CASWRGDSYEQYF. CDR3 coding DNA: TGTGCCAGTTGGCGGGGGGACTCCTACGAGCAGTACTTC.

This sequence joins TRBV15 and TRBJ2-7; 8 bases match TRBD2. V lost 4 bases and J lost 5; bases outside the gene matches: 7. Germline assignment: CDR1 LNHNV and CDR2 YYDKDF (reference sequence). The CDR3 consists of 14 residues. CDR3 bases: TGTGCCACCAGCACTACCGGGACTAGTAACGAGCAGTACTTC. Translation gives CATSTTGTSNEQYF.

The CDR3 nucleotides are TGTGCCATCAGTGGTCAGGGGAATTCACCCCTCCACTTT. It codes for CAISGQGNSPLHF. The genes are TRBV10-3 and TRBJ1-6; D possibly corresponds to TRBD1 (6 bases). This CDR3 has 13 amino acids. Trimming cost V 4 bases and J 7 bases, with 8 bases left between them. The germline CDR1 and CDR2 sequences are ENHRY and SYGVKD.

The chain has TRBV14 and TRBJ2-7; 8 bases map to TRBD1. Germline V gene lookup returns CDR1 SGHDN and CDR2 FVKESK. After removal of 5 bases from V and 6 bases from J, the junction contained 9 bases not matched to a gene. The length of the CDR3 is 14 residues. CDR3 protein: CASSRTGLNREQYF. CDR3 DNA sequence: TGTGCCAGCAGCAGGACAGGGTTAAATCGCGAGCAGTACTTC. The whole variable domain, remainder taken from reference TRBV14 and TRBJ2-7, is EAGVTQFPSHSVIEKGQTVTLRCDPISGHDNLYWYRRVMGKEIKFLLHFVKESKQDESGMPNNRFLAERTGGTYSTLKVQPAELEDSGVYFCASSRTGLNREQYFGPGTRLTVT.

V is TRBV2 and J is TRBJ2-5, with 9 positions matching TRBD2. This CDR3 has 13 amino acids. Germline trimming cut 7 bases from V and 5 bases from J; bases unmatched to any gene: 5. Germline V gene data show CDR1 as SNHLY and CDR2 as FYNNEI. This CDR3 reads CASKGGRVETQYF. As DNA, the CDR3 is TGTGCCAGCAAAGGCGGGAGGGTTGAGACCCAGTACTTC.

This chain uses TRBV6-5 with TRBJ1-5, with 8 bases that match TRBD1. Trimming cost V 5 bases and J 6 bases; bases outside gene matches: 9. Germline loops: CDR1 MNHEY, CDR2 SVGAGI. The CDR3 is 15 amino acids. This CDR3 is CASSNGQGRSQPQHF. Here the CDR3 DNA reads TGTGCCAGCAGTAATGGACAGGGAAGGAGTCAGCCCCAGCATTTT.

This chain uses TRBV7-9 with TRBJ1-3; no firm D call. The V end lost 0 bases, the J end lost 2 bases, and 8 bases lay between the germline ends. The germline V gene encodes CDR1 SEHNR and CDR2 FQNEAQ (reference sequence). The CDR3 runs 15 residues. CDR3 nucleotides: TGTGCCAGCAGCTTAGCCGGGATGGCTGGAAACACCATATATTTT. This gives the protein CASSLAGMAGNTIYF.

V usage is TRBV7-6 and J usage is TRBJ2-7; D is possibly TRBD2 (5 bases). V shed 5 bases and J shed 7 bases, with 9 bases lying between them. CDR1 is SGHVS, CDR2 FNYEAQ, per germline. The CDR3 contains 11 residues. The CDR3 nucleotides are TGTGCCAGCAGCCAACTAGGGGAGCAGTACTTC. As protein: CASSQLGEQYF. The variable domain in full, with the rest retrieved from reference TRBV7-6 and TRBJ2-7, is GAGVSQSPRYKVTKRGQDVALRCDPISGHVSLYWYRQALGQGPEFLTYFNYEAQQDKSGLPNDRFSAERPEGSISTLTIQRTEQRDSAMYRCASSQLGEQYFGPGTRLTVT.

The gene calls are TRBV11-2 and TRBJ2-7; TRBD1 matches at 10 bases. The CDR3 totals 15 residues. Germline values: CDR1 SGHAT, CDR2 FQNNGV. V trimming: 4 bases; J trimming: 2 bases; junction bases outside the gene matches: 5. The CDR3: CASSSAGQGTYEQYF. For the CDR3, the DNA is TGTGCCAGCAGCTCTGCGGGACAGGGGACCTACGAGCAGTACTTC.

The J gene is TRBJ2-3, the V gene TRBV5-4, with D maybe TRBD1 (5 bases). Germline V gene lookup returns CDR1 SGHNT and CDR2 YYREEE (reference sequence). CDR3 length equals 15 residues. V lost 0 bases, J lost 2 bases, and 10 bases lay in between. CDR3 region: CASSLGAGNTDTQYF. As DNA, the CDR3 is TGTGCCAGCAGCTTGGGGGCAGGGAACACAGATACGCAGTATTTT. Drawing the rest from reference TRBV5-4 and TRBJ2-3, the complete variable domain is ETGVTQSPTHLIKTRGQQVTLRCSSQSGHNTVSWYQQALGQGPQFIFQYYREEENGRGNFPPRFSGLQFPNYSSELNVNALELDDSALYLCASSLGAGNTDTQYFGPGTRLTVL.

The V gene is TRBV9, the J gene TRBJ1-2; no clear D gene. Per germline, CDR1 SGDLS and CDR2 YYNGEE. The CDR3 sequence is 11 residues long. Deletions cut 3 bases from V and 8 bases from J, with 8 bases between. For the CDR3, the DNA is TGTGCCAGCAGCGGACTACTAGGCTACACCTTC. This encodes CASSGLLGYTF. Combining the CDR3 with reference TRBV9 and TRBJ1-2 gives the whole variable domain DSGVTQTPKHLITATGQRVTLRCSPRSGDLSVYWYQQSLDQGLQFLIQYYNGEERAKGNILERFSAQQFPDLHSELNLSSLELGDSALYFCASSGLLGYTFGSGTRLTVV.

V gene TRBV13 combines with J gene TRBJ1-2, with 8 bases matching TRBD1. The J segment lost 2 bases and the V segment lost 5 bases, leaving 10 bases of the junction unmatched. This CDR3 has 16 residues. The germline gives CDR1 PRHDT, CDR2 FYEKMQ (reference sequence). The DNA for the CDR3 is TGTGCCAGCAGCGCCGACCCGGGACAGGAAAACTATGGCTACACCTTC. Amino acid sequence: CASSADPGQENYGYTF. Using reference TRBV13 and TRBJ1-2 for the parts outside the CDR3, the full variable domain is AAGVIQSPRHLIKEKRETATLKCYPIPRHDTVYWYQQGPGQDPQFLISFYEKMQSDKGSIPDRFSAQQFSDYHSELNMSSLELGDSALYFCASSADPGQENYGYTFGSGTRLTVV.

The rearrangement links TRBV11-1 to TRBJ2-1; the match to TRBD1 covers 7 bases. V dropped 11 bases and J dropped 5; count of bases not matched to a gene: 3. This CDR3 contains 11 residues. Germline CDR1 reads SGHAT; CDR2 reads FQDESV (reference sequence). The chain's CDR3 is CAGGQNNEQFF. CDR3 DNA sequence: TGTGCCGGGGGACAGAACAATGAGCAGTTCTTC.

This sequence joins TRBV6-5 and TRBJ1-5, with 7 bases lining up with TRBD1. V lost 7 bases to trimming and J lost 3 bases; unmatched junction nucleotides: 9. The CDR3 contains 15 residues. The germline V gene encodes CDR1 MNHEY and CDR2 SVGAGI. The DNA for the CDR3 is TGTGCCAGCACCGCCGGGACAGCTCTCAATCAGCCCCAGCATTTT. It yields the protein CASTAGTALNQPQHF.

This clone has only one observation. V usage is TRBV20-1 and J usage is TRBJ2-7; 11 nucleotides align to TRBD2. This CDR3 comprises 14 residues. Per the germline V gene, CDR1 is DFQATT and CDR2 is SNEGSKA (reference sequence). J lost 2 bases, V lost 3 bases, and 3 bases had no gene match. In DNA, the CDR3 is TGCAGTGCTAGTTTGACTAGCGGGACCTACGAGCAGTACTTC. This gives the protein CSASLTSGTYEQYF.

CDR3 nucleotide sequence: TGTGCCAGCAGCTTACCGGGACAGGGAACTGAAGCTTTCTTT. This translates into CASSLPGQGTEAFF. The chain has TRBV7-2 and TRBJ1-1, with TRBD1 identical over 9 bases. The CDR3 loop spans 14 amino acids. Germline lookup yields CDR1 SGHTA and CDR2 FQGNSA. The junction had 3 bases not matched to a gene; V was cut back by 2 bases and J by 5 bases.

V and J are TRBV12-3 or TRBV12-4 and TRBJ1-1, with a weak D call TRBD1 (5 bases). The CDR3 covers 13 residues. V shed 6 bases and J shed 5 bases, with 13 bases lying between them. CDR3 sequence: CASRRQGWTEAFF. CDR3 DNA: TGTGCCAGCAGGCGTCAGGGCTGGACTGAAGCTTTCTTT.

The chain combines TRBV3-1 (or the pseudogene TRBV3-2) with TRBJ1-1, with a possible D match to TRBD1 (6 bases). The CDR3 has 16 amino acids. The ends were cut back, 1 base at V and 5 bases at J, with 17 bases in the middle. Germline assignment: CDR1 LGHDT and CDR2 YNNKEL (reference sequence). Written as DNA, the CDR3 is TGTGCCAGCAGCCAAGTGGGGTCAGGGGTGAGGACTGAAGCTTTCTTT. The encoded protein is CASSQVGSGVRTEAFF.

The chain carries TRBV11-2 and TRBJ2-7, with a tentative D call TRBD2 (6 bases). Germline CDR1 SGHAT, CDR2 FQNNGV. Trimming cost V 1 base and J 2 bases, with 12 bases left between them. This CDR3 is built from 15 residues. CDR3: CASSLVLGRTYEQYF. The CDR3 region has the DNA TGTGCCAGCAGCTTAGTTCTCGGGAGAACCTACGAGCAGTACTTC.

The V call is TRBV7-9, the J call TRBJ2-7; maybe TRBD2 (6 bases). V dropped 5 bases and J dropped 7 bases, with 18 bases sitting between them. This CDR3 has 14 residues. The germline gives CDR1 SEHNR, CDR2 FQNEAQ (reference sequence). CDR3 bases: TGTGCCAGCAGCCAGAGCGGAGGGGCGGAAGAGCAGTACTTC. The encoded protein is CASSQSGGAEEQYF.

This clone has just a few counts. The chain carries TRBV10-3 and TRBJ2-7, with 10 positions matching TRBD1. Germline V gives CDR1 ENHRY, CDR2 SYGVKD. V shed 10 bases, J shed 3 bases, and the junction held 3 bases outside the gene matches. This CDR3 comprises 12 residues. CDR3 nucleotides: TGTGCCAGCAGGACAGGGGGCTACGAGCAGTACTTC. Translation gives CASRTGGYEQYF.

The V call is TRBV6-1, the J call TRBJ1-1; D possibly corresponds to TRBD1 (6 bases). With 3 bases removed from V and 2 bases from J, the gap between germline ends came to 13 bases. The germline CDR1 and CDR2 sequences are MNHNS and SASEGT. CDR3 size: 15 residues. The CDR3 is CASSDPTGINTEAFF. The DNA for the CDR3 is TGTGCCAGCAGTGACCCTACAGGGATCAACACTGAAGCTTTCTTT.

The chain joins TRBV7-9 to TRBJ2-2; 8 bases line up with TRBD1. V was clipped by 4 bases and J by 1 base; unmatched bases: 2. Looked up from germline, CDR1 is SEHNR and CDR2 is FQNEAQ (reference sequence). The CDR3 contains 15 residues. DNA for the CDR3: TGTGCCAGCAGCTCCGGACAGGGGAACACCGGGGAGCTGTTTTTT. Amino acid sequence: CASSSGQGNTGELFF.

This clone occurred a few times. The J gene is TRBJ1-2, the V gene TRBV27, with 10 bases aligning to TRBD1. CDR3 length: 15 amino acids. The trim removed 6 bases at V and 2 bases at J, leaving 6 bases unmatched. CDR1 and CDR2 (germline): MNHEY, SMNVEV (reference sequence). The CDR3 nucleotides read TGTGCCAGCAGAGAAAGGACAGGGGGGAACTATGGCTACACCTTC. Protein: CASRERTGGNYGYTF.

The table lists this clone with a count of one. The genes are TRBV4-2 and TRBJ2-7; TRBD1 might be the D (5 bases). Trimming took 7 bases from V and 7 from J, leaving 20 bases between them. The germline V gene encodes CDR1 LGHNA and CDR2 YNFKEQ. The CDR3 spans 14 residues. The CDR3 region has the DNA TGTGCCAGCACACAGGACGTCACTTCAAAGGAGCAGTACTTC. Amino acid sequence: CASTQDVTSKEQYF.

The rearrangement joins TRBV7-2 to TRBJ1-4, with D unclear. The length of the CDR3 is 16 residues. The germline gives CDR1 SGHTA, CDR2 FQGNSA. Deletions cut 5 bases from V and 4 bases from J, with 17 bases between. CDR3 nucleotides: TGTGCCAGCAGCCAAAGGCCCGGGAACGGTAATGAAAAACTGTTTTTT. It translates to CASSQRPGNGNEKLFF.

The chain uses TRBV7-3 and TRBJ2-3; TRBD2 matches 10 bases. CDR1 is SGHTA and CDR2 is FQGTGA in the germline V gene. The V gene end was trimmed by 0 bases and the J gene end by 0 bases; junction bases not matched to a gene: 6. This CDR3 has 18 residues. CDR3 DNA: TGTGCCAGCAGCTTAACCAGCGGGGGGGAAATTAGCACAGATACGCAGTATTTT. Translated, it gives CASSLTSGGEISTDTQYF.